This T cell receptor (beta chain) stems from a study of T cell responses to AZD1222 COVID-19 vaccine. Study-level information: Pooled in the analysis were second doses at about 4 or about 12 weeks. Overall study results and limits: The number of AZD1222 recipients seropositive at baseline was only five or six. The donor cohort was predominantly white British with a female majority, and clonal diversity may have been underestimated.

About this clone itself: Antigen: not known.

CDR3 length equals 13 residues. Trimming removed 1 base at V and 4 bases at J, with 6 bases between. Germline V gives CDR1 SGDLS, CDR2 YYNGEE. The data were produced by immunoSEQ multiplex PCR, yet TCRdb's version contains in-frame clones alone and is incomplete. The repertoire has under 110,000 clones, 90% of them found once; the top ten carry around 5.1%. V and J are TRBV9 and TRBJ2-1; D remains unclear. The sample here was peripheral blood, taken on day 0 of AZD1222 vaccination. The receptor was isolated from an adult in good health. The CDR3 coding sequence is TGTGCCAGCAGCGTACGCACGTACAATGAGCAGTTCTTC. This codes for CASSVRTYNEQFF.